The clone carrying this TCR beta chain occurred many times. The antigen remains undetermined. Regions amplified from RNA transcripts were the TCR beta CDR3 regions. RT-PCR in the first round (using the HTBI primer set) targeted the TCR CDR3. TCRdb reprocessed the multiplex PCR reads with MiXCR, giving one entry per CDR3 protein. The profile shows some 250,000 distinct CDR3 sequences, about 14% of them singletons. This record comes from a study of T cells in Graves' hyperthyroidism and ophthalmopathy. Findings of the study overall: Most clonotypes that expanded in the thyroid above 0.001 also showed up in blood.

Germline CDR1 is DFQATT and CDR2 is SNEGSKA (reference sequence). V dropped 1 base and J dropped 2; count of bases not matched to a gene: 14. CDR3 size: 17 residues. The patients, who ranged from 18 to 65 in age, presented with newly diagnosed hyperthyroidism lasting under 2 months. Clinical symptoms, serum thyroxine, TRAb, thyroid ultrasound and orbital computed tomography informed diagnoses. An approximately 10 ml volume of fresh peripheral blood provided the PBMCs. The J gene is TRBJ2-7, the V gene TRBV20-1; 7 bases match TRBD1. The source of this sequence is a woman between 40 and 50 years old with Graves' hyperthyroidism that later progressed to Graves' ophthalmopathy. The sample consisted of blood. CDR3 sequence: CSARALLDRVETYEQYF. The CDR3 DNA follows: TGCAGTGCTAGAGCTCTACTCGACAGGGTTGAAACCTACGAGCAGTACTTC.